The rows below give T cell receptor beta chains drawn from one sample of a study of blood T cell repertoires in COVID-19. Libraries were prepared by immunoSEQ multiplex PCR; TCRdb keeps only in-frame clonotypes and omits some of them. The repertoire holds 200,000 to 250,000 clones, around 80% seen once, with around 7.3% in the top ten. The specimen sequenced was peripheral blood. The origin of the receptors is a woman in her 70s with acute or convalescent COVID-19. CDR3s include the opening cysteine and the closing phenylalanine or tryptophan. A D gene is named only where the DNA matches it firmly.

d_call	j_call	v_call	cdr3_aa
TRBD1	TRBJ1-6	TRBV11-1	CASSPGTGDSPLHF
NA	TRBJ1-5	TRBV30	CAWSPIGRNQPQHF
TRBD2	TRBJ2-1	TRBV3-1/TRBV3-2	CASSPPLSGGNNEQFF
NA	TRBJ2-1	TRBV5-1	CASTVAATYNEQFF
TRBD2	TRBJ2-3	TRBV14	CASSQIFGLAGDTQYF
TRBD2	TRBJ2-1	TRBV5-4	CASRQRGGAGSWQGQFF
TRBD1	TRBJ1-5	TRBV19	CATTGQDNQPQHF
NA	TRBJ2-2	TRBV4-2	CASSFGSNTGELFF
NA	TRBJ1-1	TRBV20-1	CSASGQGGAEAFF
TRBD1	TRBJ2-3	TRBV25-1	CASSGQGRTDTQYF
NA	TRBJ1-1	TRBV6-2/TRBV6-3	CASSQLDSFGTEAFF
TRBD1	TRBJ2-5	TRBV5-1	CASSTRDRETQYF
NA	TRBJ2-7	TRBV9	CASSQEQDRAEQYF
TRBD1	TRBJ2-1	TRBV10-1	CASSEGTGSYNEQFF
TRBD1	TRBJ2-2	TRBV7-2	CASSLEDRGLGELFF
NA	TRBJ2-2	TRBV29-1	CSVRGTDTGELFF
NA	TRBJ2-2	TRBV19	CASRTGKAGELFF
NA	TRBJ2-7	TRBV6-1	CASSEGGGSGEQYF
NA	TRBJ2-7	TRBV6-5	CASRASIVYEQYF
NA	TRBJ1-1	TRBV18	CASSTRGRDTEAFF
NA	TRBJ1-5	TRBV19	CASSIRWGLGMDQPQHF
TRBD2	TRBJ2-1	TRBV19	CASSIRGSGGQFF
NA	TRBJ2-4	TRBV7-9	CASSLTGTTGNSAKNIQYF
TRBD1	TRBJ1-1	TRBV5-1	CASSPDRGRRNTEAFF
NA	TRBJ1-3	TRBV9	CASSNDGRGTGNTIYF
NA	TRBJ2-2	TRBV5-1	CASSLGQVNTGELFF
TRBD1	TRBJ2-5	TRBV18	CASSPDRIQETQYF
NA	TRBJ1-1	TRBV10-3	CAISAGGQSEAFF
TRBD1	TRBJ2-5	TRBV7-2	CASSPGPGQGAETQYF
TRBD1	TRBJ2-1	TRBV30	CAWSKGTAPYEQFF
TRBD1	TRBJ1-6	TRBV18	CASSPGAGQGYNSPLHF
NA	TRBJ1-6	TRBV7-8	CASSRDSRGNSPLHF
NA	TRBJ2-5	TRBV7-9	CASSLGVRTAKETQYF
NA	TRBJ1-1	TRBV11-3	CASSSRTGLYTEAFF
TRBD2	TRBJ2-1	TRBV11-2	CASSSGLEGEQFF
TRBD1	TRBJ2-7	TRBV7-6	CASSLSQGAREQYF
TRBD1	TRBJ1-2	TRBV24-1	CATSDSGAGGADEYGYTF
NA	TRBJ1-5	TRBV5-5	CASSLELSRTNQPQHF
TRBD2	TRBJ2-3	TRBV18	CASSPGTSGGADTQYF
TRBD2	TRBJ2-3	TRBV9	CASSARGDYSTDTQYF
NA	TRBJ1-2	TRBV10-3	CAINGQGDNYGYTF
NA	TRBJ2-2	TRBV3-1/TRBV3-2	CASSLPGVQAGELFF
NA	TRBJ2-1	TRBV7-2	CASSTGGGGAGNEQFF
NA	TRBJ2-2	TRBV2	CASTPFGELFF
NA	TRBJ2-5	TRBV3-1/TRBV3-2	CASSPGTPQYF
TRBD2	TRBJ2-3	TRBV6-4	CASSLLAGGSDTQYF
NA	TRBJ1-6	TRBV10-3	CATTDYSYNSPLHF
TRBD1	TRBJ2-1	TRBV9	CASSVDRAFYNEQFF
NA	TRBJ2-2	TRBV5-1	CASSLGPNTGELFF
TRBD2	TRBJ2-3	TRBV6-1	CASSETGGADTQYF
TRBD2	TRBJ2-5	TRBV14	CASSQDFGRVETQYF
TRBD2	TRBJ2-5	TRBV4-1	CASSQLRTSGEQETQYF
NA	TRBJ1-1	TRBV7-9	CASSLGWQAEAFF
NA	TRBJ1-6	TRBV5-6	CASSLSWRNSPLHF
TRBD2	TRBJ2-7	TRBV25-1	CASAPGGVYEQYF
TRBD2	TRBJ2-2	TRBV6-6	CASSAPVGRLAILNTGELFF
TRBD1	TRBJ1-5	TRBV6-5	CASADRGNQPQHF
TRBD1	TRBJ1-3	TRBV6-6	CASSLGTGAISGNTIYF
NA	TRBJ2-7	TRBV7-2	CASSLHGRGSSYEQYF